This T cell receptor beta chain was sequenced for a study of cytomegalovirus exposure and HLA in healthy donors. At the level of the study: It was reported in a later analysis that the same platform had been used for the 120 validation repertoires as for the approximately 670 first-cohort repertoires.

V was clipped by 2 bases and J by 5 bases; unmatched bases: 5. Looked up from germline, CDR1 is GTSNPN and CDR2 is SVGIG (reference sequence). The CDR3 loop spans 15 amino acids. Study-level points and caveats: Per published reports, the classifier diagnosed cytomegalovirus status with high specificity and sensitivity. Within the 95 to 150 validation repertoires, first-cohort TCR clusters tended to co-occur, according to a later analysis.

Measured with immunoSEQ multiplex PCR; TCRdb has only the in-frame clones, and not every one. The repertoire holds roughly 150,000 clones, around nine tenths seen once, with around 10% in the top ten. For this clone: The antigen remains unidentified.

This clonotype was obtained from a man aged 18 to 35 in good health and CMV-seropositive. Sequencing was done on a sample of PBMCs. The V and J genes are TRBV30 and TRBJ2-3, with 12 nucleotides matching TRBD1. The DNA of the CDR3 is TGTGCCTGGAGTAGGGGACAGGGGGCCGGAGATACGCAGTATTTT. It codes for CAWSRGQGAGDTQYF.